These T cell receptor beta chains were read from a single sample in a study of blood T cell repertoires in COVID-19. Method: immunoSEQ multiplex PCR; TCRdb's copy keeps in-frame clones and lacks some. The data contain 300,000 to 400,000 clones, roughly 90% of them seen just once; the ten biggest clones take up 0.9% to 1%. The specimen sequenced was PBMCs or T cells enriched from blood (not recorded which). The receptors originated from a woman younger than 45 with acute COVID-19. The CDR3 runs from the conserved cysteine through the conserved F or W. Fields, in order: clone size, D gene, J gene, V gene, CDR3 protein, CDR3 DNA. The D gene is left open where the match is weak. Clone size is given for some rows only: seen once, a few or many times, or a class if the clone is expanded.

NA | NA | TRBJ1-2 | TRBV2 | CASSGTATINYGYTF | TGTGCCAGCAGTGGGACAGCCACAATCAACTATGGCTACACCTTC
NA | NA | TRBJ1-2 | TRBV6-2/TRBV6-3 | CASSHGGSALYYGYTF | TGTGCCAGCAGCCACGGAGGCAGTGCGCTCTACTATGGCTACACCTTC
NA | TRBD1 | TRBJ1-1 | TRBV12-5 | CASGLVLAGQPHRYPEAFF | TGTGCTAGTGGTTTGGTACTAGCGGGACAGCCCCACCGTTACCCTGAAGCTTTCTTT
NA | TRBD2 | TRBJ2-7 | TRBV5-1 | CASSLTSGGLDEQYF | TGCGCCAGCAGCTTGACTAGCGGGGGCTTAGATGAGCAGTACTTC
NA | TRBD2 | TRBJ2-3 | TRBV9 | CASSEERGVWDTQYF | TGTGCCAGCAGCGAGGAGCGGGGGGTCTGGGATACGCAGTATTTT
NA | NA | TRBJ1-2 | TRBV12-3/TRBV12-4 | CASSFQPGEYTF | TGTGCCAGCAGTTTCCAGCCAGGGGAGTACACCTTC
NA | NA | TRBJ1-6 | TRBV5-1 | CASSVGLAGSYNSPLHF | TGCGCCAGCAGCGTCGGACTTGCCGGTAGTTATAATTCACCCCTCCACTTT
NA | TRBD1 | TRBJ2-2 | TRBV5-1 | CASSPRQGFTGELFF | TGCGCCAGCAGCCCCCGACAGGGGTTTACCGGGGAGCTGTTTTTT
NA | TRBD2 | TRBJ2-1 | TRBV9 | CASGGSGGFSYNEQFF | TGTGCCAGCGGGGGTAGCGGGGGCTTCTCCTACAATGAGCAGTTCTTC
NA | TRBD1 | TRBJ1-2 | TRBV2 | CASSPRQGNYGYTF | TGTGCCAGCAGCCCTAGACAGGGTAACTATGGCTACACCTTC
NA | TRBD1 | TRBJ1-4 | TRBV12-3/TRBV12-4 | CASSRQGSEKLFF | TGTGCCAGCAGCCGACAGGGGTCAGAAAAACTGTTTTTT
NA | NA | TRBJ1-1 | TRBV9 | CASSVGLRGNTEAFF | TGTGCCAGCAGCGTAGGGTTAAGGGGGAACACTGAAGCTTTCTTT
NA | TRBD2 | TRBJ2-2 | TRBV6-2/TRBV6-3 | CASSFSTSGGSGELFF | TGTGCCAGCAGTTTCTCGACTAGCGGGGGAAGCGGGGAGCTGTTTTTT
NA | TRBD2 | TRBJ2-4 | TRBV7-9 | CASSPVLAGGLAKNIQYF | TGTGCCAGCAGCCCGGTCCTAGCGGGGGGACTAGCCAAAAACATTCAGTACTTC
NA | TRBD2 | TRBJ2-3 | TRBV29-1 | CSVGGLARSGDTQYF | TGCAGCGTGGGGGGACTAGCGCGGTCAGGGGATACGCAGTATTTT
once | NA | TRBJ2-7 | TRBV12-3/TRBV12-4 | CASSTPGVGEYF | TGTGCCAGCAGTACGCCAGGGGTCGGGGAGTACTTC
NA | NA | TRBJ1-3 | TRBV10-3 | CAISPLGGAVGNTIYF | TGTGCCATCAGCCCCTTGGGGGGGGCTGTTGGAAACACCATATATTTT
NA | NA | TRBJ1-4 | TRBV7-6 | CASSSLGAGRAEKLFF | TGTGCCAGCAGCTCGTTAGGGGCAGGGAGGGCTGAAAAACTGTTTTTT
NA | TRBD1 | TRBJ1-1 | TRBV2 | CASGDRVRTEAFF | TGTGCCAGCGGCGACAGGGTGAGGACTGAAGCTTTCTTT
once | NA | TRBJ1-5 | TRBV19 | CASSQGGQNNQPQHF | TGTGCCAGTAGTCAAGGCGGACAGAACAATCAGCCCCAGCATTTT
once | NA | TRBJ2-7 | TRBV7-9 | CASSPRGPYEQYF | TGTGCCAGCAGCCCCCGGGGTCCCTACGAGCAGTACTTC
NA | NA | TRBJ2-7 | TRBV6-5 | CASSYSNTGLYEQYF | TGTGCCAGCAGTTACTCGAATACAGGGTTATACGAGCAGTACTTC
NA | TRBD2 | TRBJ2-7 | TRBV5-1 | CASSLAPGLAGDEQYF | TGCGCCAGCAGCTTGGCCCCGGGACTAGCGGGGGATGAGCAGTACTTC
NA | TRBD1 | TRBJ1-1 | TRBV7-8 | CASSSRDRVVWTEAFF | TGTGCCAGCAGCAGCCGGGACAGGGTTGTGTGGACTGAAGCTTTCTTT
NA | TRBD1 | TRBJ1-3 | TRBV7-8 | CASSLGTGHMKGTIYF | TGTGCCAGCAGCTTAGGGACAGGCCATATGAAGGGGACCATATATTTT
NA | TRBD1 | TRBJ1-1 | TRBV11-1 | CASSSQGVTEAFF | TGTGCCAGCAGCTCACAGGGGGTGACTGAAGCTTTCTTT
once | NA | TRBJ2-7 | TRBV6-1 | CASSEGSKIHEQYF | TGTGCCAGCAGTGAAGGTAGCAAAATCCACGAGCAGTACTTC
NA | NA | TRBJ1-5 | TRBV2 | CASQVLSNQPQHF | TGTGCCTCCCAGGTTCTTAGCAATCAGCCCCAGCATTTT
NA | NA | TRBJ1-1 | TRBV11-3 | CASSKQGQNTEAFF | TGTGCCAGCAGCAAACAAGGACAGAACACTGAAGCTTTCTTT
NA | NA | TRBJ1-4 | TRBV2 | CASTQLYNEKLFF | TGTGCCAGCACACAGCTATATAATGAAAAACTGTTTTTT
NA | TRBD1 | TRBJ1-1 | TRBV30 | CAWSVGAQGAGVKTEAFF | TGTGCCTGGAGTGTAGGGGCACAGGGGGCTGGGGTTAAGACTGAAGCTTTCTTT
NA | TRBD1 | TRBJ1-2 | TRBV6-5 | CASSQTGHYGYTF | TGTGCCAGCAGTCAGACAGGGCACTATGGCTACACCTTC
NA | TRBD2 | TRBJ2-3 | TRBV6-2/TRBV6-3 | CASSPWTSGGTDTQYF | TGTGCCAGCAGTCCATGGACTAGCGGGGGAACAGATACGCAGTATTTT
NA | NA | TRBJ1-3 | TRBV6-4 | CASRINLTGRHGNTIYF | TGTGCCAGCAGAATAAATTTAACAGGGAGACATGGAAACACCATATATTTT
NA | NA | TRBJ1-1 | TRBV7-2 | CASSWLTGMNTEAFF | TGTGCCAGCAGTTGGCTGACAGGCATGAACACTGAAGCTTTCTTT